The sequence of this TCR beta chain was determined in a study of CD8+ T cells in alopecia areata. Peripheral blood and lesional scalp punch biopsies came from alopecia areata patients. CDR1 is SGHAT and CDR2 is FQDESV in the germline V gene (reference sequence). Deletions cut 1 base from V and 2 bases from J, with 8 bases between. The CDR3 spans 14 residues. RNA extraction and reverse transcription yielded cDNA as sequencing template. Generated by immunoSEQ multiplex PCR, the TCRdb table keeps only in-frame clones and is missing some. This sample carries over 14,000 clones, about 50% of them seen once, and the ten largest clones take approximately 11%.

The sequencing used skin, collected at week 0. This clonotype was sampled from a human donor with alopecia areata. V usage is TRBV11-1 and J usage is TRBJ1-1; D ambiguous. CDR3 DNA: TGTGCCAGCAGCTTAGATCGGCACAACACTGAAGCTTTCTTT. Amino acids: CASSLDRHNTEAFF.